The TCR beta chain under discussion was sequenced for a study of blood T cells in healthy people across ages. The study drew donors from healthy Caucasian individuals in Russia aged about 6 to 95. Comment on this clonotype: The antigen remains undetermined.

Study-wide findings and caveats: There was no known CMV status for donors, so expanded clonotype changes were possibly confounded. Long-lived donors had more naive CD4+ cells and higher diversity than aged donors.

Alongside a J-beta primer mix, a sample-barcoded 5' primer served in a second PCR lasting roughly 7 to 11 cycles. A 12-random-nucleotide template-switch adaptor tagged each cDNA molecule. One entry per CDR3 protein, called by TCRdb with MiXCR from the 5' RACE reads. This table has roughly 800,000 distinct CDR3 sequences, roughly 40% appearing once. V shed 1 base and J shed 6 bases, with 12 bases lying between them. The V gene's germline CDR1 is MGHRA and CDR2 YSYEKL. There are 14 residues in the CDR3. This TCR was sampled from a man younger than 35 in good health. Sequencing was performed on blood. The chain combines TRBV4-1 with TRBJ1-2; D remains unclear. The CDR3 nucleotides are TGCGCCAGCAGCCAAGTTGGATCCTTTGATGGCTACACCTTC. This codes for CASSQVGSFDGYTF.